The next 11 T cell receptor beta chains were all read from a single sample in a study of blood T cells in healthy people across ages (dated by TCRdb to between 2014 and 2017). Library preparation used 5' RACE. TCRdb shows the sequencer as Illumina HiSeq 2500. A second PCR of about 7 to 12 cycles was run with a J-beta primer mix and a sample-barcoded 5' primer. TCRdb reprocessed the public reads (quality trimming at Q25 with fastp, clone calling with MiXCR) and kept in-frame beta chains. Entries that share a CDR3 protein sequence are merged under the most common genes and DNA. The sample records some 320,000 distinct CDR3 sequences, 27% of which are singletons. In total, the top ten clones hold approximately 29% of the sample. Specimen: blood. The receptors shown here come from an older woman in good health.

This clonotype has a count of ten or more. CDR3 sequence: CASSPPGGKEKLFF. CDR3 DNA sequence: TGTGCCAGCTCACCTCCGGGGGGAAAGGAAAAACTGTTTTTT. The chain employs TRBV18 and TRBJ1-4; tentatively, D is TRBD1 (5 bases). This CDR3 has 14 amino acids. Germline CDR1 is KGHSH and CDR2 is LQKENI. V lost 3 bases and J 8 bases, leaving 13 bases between the germline ends.

The rearrangement joins TRBV28 to TRBJ2-1; D may be TRBD2 (5 bases). Germline V gene lookup returns CDR1 MDHEN and CDR2 SYDVKM. This CDR3 contains 15 residues. The V end lost 1 base, the J end lost 7 bases, and 14 bases lay between the germline ends. The CDR3 DNA is TGTGCCAGCAGTTTATCGGCGCCCCGAGGGAATGAGCAGTTCTTC. It is translated as CASSLSAPRGNEQFF. The variable domain in full, completed from reference TRBV28 and TRBJ2-1, reads DVKVTQSSRYLVKRTGEKVFLECVQDMDHENMFWYRQDPGLGLRLIYFSYDVKMKEKGDIPEGYSVSREKKERFSLILESASTNQTSMYLCASSLSAPRGNEQFFGPGTRLTVL.

This clonotype was counted between two and nine times. The chain recombines TRBV28 with TRBJ1-5; 8 bases align to TRBD1. This CDR3 has 13 residues. V shed 10 bases and J 5 bases; nucleotides not matched to a gene: 7. CDR1 is MDHEN and CDR2 is SYDVKM in the germline V gene. The CDR3 spells CATWTGFHQPQHF. The CDR3 DNA sequence: TGTGCCACCTGGACAGGGTTTCATCAGCCCCAGCATTTT. The variable domain in full, with the rest retrieved from reference TRBV28 and TRBJ1-5, is DVKVTQSSRYLVKRTGEKVFLECVQDMDHENMFWYRQDPGLGLRLIYFSYDVKMKEKGDIPEGYSVSREKKERFSLILESASTNQTSMYLCATWTGFHQPQHFGDGTRLSIL.

In regard to this clonotype: Being one base from a much bigger clone, this may be a read error. The chain combines TRBV6-2 or TRBV6-3 with TRBJ1-1, with a possible D match to TRBD1 (5 bases). Germline V lookup: CDR1 MNHEY, CDR2 SVGEGT. The CDR3 has 16 residues. The CDR3 coding sequence is TGTGCCAGCAAGACCGGGGGGAGTTTAGGGAACACTGCAGCTTTCTTT. The encoded protein is CASKTGGSLGNTAAFF.

V usage is TRBV29-1 and J usage is TRBJ1-2, with D uncertain. Germline-derived CDR1 and CDR2 are SQVTM and ANQGSEA. Trimming took off 4 bases at V and 0 bases at J, with 12 bases between the two ends. The CDR3 extends over 14 amino acids. This CDR3 reads CSVAPTGTNYGYTF. The CDR3 DNA reads as TGCAGCGTTGCCCCAACCGGGACTAACTATGGCTACACCTTC.

This clonotype was detected a few times. The junction shows a germline mismatch at one end, possibly a read error. The chain links TRBV28 to TRBJ1-1, with TRBD1 as a possible D gene (6 bases). Germline lookup yields CDR1 MDHEN and CDR2 SYDVKM. This CDR3 has 15 amino acids. The CDR3 coding sequence is TGTGCCTGCAGTTCCATCGGGACTTACAGGGCTGAAGCTTTCTTT. It translates to CACSSIGTYRAEAFF. The complete variable domain, with remaining parts taken from reference TRBV28 and TRBJ1-1, reads DVKVTQSSRYLVKRTGEKVFLECVQDMDHENMFWYRQDPGLGLRLIYFSYDVKMKEKGDIPEGYSVSREKKERFSLILESASTNQTSMYLCACSSIGTYRAEAFFGQGTRLTVV.

Notes on this clonotype: Germline is not matched at one junction end, which may reflect a read error. V usage is TRBV7-2 and J usage is TRBJ2-6; no firm D call. In germline, CDR1 is SGHTA, CDR2 FQGNSA. This CDR3 spans 17 amino acids. CDR3 nucleotides: TGTGCCAGCAGCTTATACAGTGAGAGCTCTGGGGTCAACGTCCGGACTTTC. It encodes CASSLYSESSGVNVRTF.

The chain carries TRBV11-1 and TRBJ2-1, with 7 nucleotides matching TRBD2. The germline gives CDR1 SGHAT, CDR2 FQDESV (reference sequence). There are 20 residues in the CDR3. With 1 base clipped from V and 0 bases from J, the junction kept 15 bases outside the gene matches. In nucleotides, the CDR3 is TGTGCCAGCAGCTTAGGCTTGGCTAGCGGAGGCCGTGGCTCCTACAATGAGCAGTTCTTC. Residues: CASSLGLASGGRGSYNEQFF.

V is TRBV28 and J is TRBJ2-5; D not certain. The J call may be incorrect, as the DNA end agrees better with TRBJ2-7. Germline V gene data show CDR1 as MDHEN and CDR2 as SYDVKM. The CDR3 is made up of 10 amino acids. In DNA form, the CDR3 reads TGTGCCAGCGGGACCTACGAGCAGTACTTC. It specifies CASGTYEQYF.

This clonotype showed up many times. CDR3 protein: CSAVGATVTTNEKLFF. CDR3 in DNA: TGCAGTGCAGTAGGGGCCACCGTAACAACTAATGAAAAACTGTTTTTT. The rearrangement links TRBV20-1 to TRBJ1-4, with a tentative D call TRBD1 (5 bases). The CDR3 contains 16 residues. Trimming pared 6 bases from V and 0 bases from J, leaving 17 bases between. Germline loops: CDR1 DFQATT, CDR2 SNEGSKA (reference sequence).

The rearrangement links TRBV6-5 to TRBJ2-1; the match to TRBD2 covers 7 bases. V was clipped by 8 bases and J by 10 bases; unmatched bases: 14. The germline CDR1 and CDR2 sequences are MNHEY and SVGAGI. The CDR3 is made up of 14 amino acids. CDR3 region: CASEGLDGAREQFF. In DNA form, the CDR3 reads TGTGCCAGCGAAGGACTAGACGGTGCAAGGGAGCAGTTCTTC.